The 14 T cell receptor beta chains reported below all come from one sample, sequenced in a study of T cell responses to AZD1222 COVID-19 vaccine. Sequencing used immunoSEQ multiplex PCR; TCRdb keeps in-frame clones, though not all of them. The profile shows approximately 96,000 clones, 75% to 95% of them singletons. Here the sequenced sample was peripheral blood, taken 28 days after the second AZD1222 dose. The source of these receptors is an adult who received the AZD1222 COVID-19 vaccine.

V is TRBV7-9 and J is TRBJ1-2; 8 bases are a match to TRBD1. This CDR3 comprises 15 residues. Per the germline V gene, CDR1 is SEHNR and CDR2 is FQNEAQ (reference sequence). Germline trimming cut 1 base from V and 2 bases from J; bases unmatched to any gene: 3. This chain's CDR3 is CASSLETGANYGYTF. For the CDR3, the DNA is TGTGCCAGCAGCTTAGAGACAGGGGCGAACTATGGCTACACCTTC.

The chain links TRBV12-3 or TRBV12-4 to TRBJ1-2; D is uncertain. V lost 3 bases, J lost 6 bases, and 8 bases lay in between. The CDR3 consists of 12 residues. The CDR3 DNA follows: TGTGCCAGCAGTTTTGCCAGGAATGGCTACACCTTC. As protein: CASSFARNGYTF.

This chain links TRBV18 with TRBJ2-1; 14 bases align to TRBD2. Germline-derived CDR1 and CDR2 are KGHSH and LQKENI. Trimming at V came to 0 bases and at J to 0 bases, leaving 4 bases not matched to a gene. The CDR3 is 19 residues long. CDR3 in amino acids: CASSPPGTSGGSSYNEQFF. CDR3 coding DNA: TGTGCCAGCTCACCACCGGGGACTAGCGGGGGTAGCTCCTACAATGAGCAGTTCTTC.

The chain recombines TRBV11-3 with TRBJ1-3; D is undetermined. Germline V gene data show CDR1 as SGHNT and CDR2 as YENEEA. Trimming took 3 bases from V and 0 from J, leaving 0 bases between them. CDR3 length: 12 residues. This CDR3 reads CASSFSGNTIYF. CDR3 coding DNA: TGTGCCAGCAGCTTCTCTGGAAACACCATATATTTT. Complete variable domain (other parts from reference TRBV11-3 and TRBJ1-3): EAGVVQSPRYKIIEKKQPVAFWCNPISGHNTLYWYLQNLGQGPELLIRYENEEAVDDSQLPKDRFSAERLKGVDSTLKIQPAELGDSAVYLCASSFSGNTIYFGEGSWLTVV.

V usage is TRBV7-8 and J usage is TRBJ2-3; TRBD1 matches 7 bases. Germline lookup yields CDR1 SGHVS and CDR2 FQNEAQ. This CDR3 has 15 amino acids. Trimming cost V 5 bases and J 1 base; bases outside gene matches: 6. CDR3 amino acids: CASSHDRDGTDTQYF. The CDR3 region has the DNA TGTGCCAGCAGCCACGACAGGGACGGCACAGATACGCAGTATTTT.

In its sample, this clone was seen once. This chain's CDR3 is CASTFGGAGTDTQYF. CDR3 nucleotides: TGTGCCAGCACGTTCGGGGGGGCCGGAACAGATACGCAGTATTTT. This chain links TRBV2 with TRBJ2-3, with 8 bases that match TRBD2. V lost 7 bases to trimming and J lost 3 bases; unmatched junction nucleotides: 9. The germline V gene has CDR1 SNHLY and CDR2 FYNNEI. The CDR3 contains 15 residues.

This clone was recorded a few times. The genes are TRBV7-2 and TRBJ2-3; tentatively, D is TRBD1 (6 bases). V lost 8 bases, J lost 2 bases, and 14 bases lay in between. Germline values: CDR1 SGHTA, CDR2 FQGNSA. The CDR3 runs to 14 residues. The CDR3 region is CASAHRDHTDTQYF. CDR3 sequence (DNA): TGTGCCAGCGCCCACAGGGACCACACAGATACGCAGTATTTT. The entire variable domain, with the rest obtained from reference TRBV7-2 and TRBJ2-3, is as follows: GAGVSQSPSNKVTEKGKDVELRCDPISGHTALYWYRQSLGQGLEFLIYFQGNSAPDKSGLPSDRFSAERTGGSVSTLTIQRTQQEDSAVYLCASAHRDHTDTQYFGPGTRLTVL.

In nucleotides, the CDR3 is TGTGCCAGCAGTTCCGGGACAGGGGTGCAGCCCCAGCATTTT. It yields the protein CASSSGTGVQPQHF. This chain joins TRBV28 and TRBJ1-5; TRBD1 agrees at 10 bases. V lost 4 bases, J lost 7 bases, and 4 bases stayed unmatched. This CDR3 is built from 14 residues. Germline V lookup: CDR1 MDHEN, CDR2 SYDVKM.

The chain is built from TRBV11-2 and TRBJ2-1; 13 positions agree with TRBD2. This CDR3 contains 18 residues. CDR1 is SGHAT and CDR2 is FQNNGV in the germline V gene. The J segment lost 1 base and the V segment lost 2 bases, leaving 5 bases of the junction unmatched. CDR3 nucleotide sequence: TGTGCCAGCAGCTTATTCGGACTAGCGGGAGTTTCCTACAATGAGCAGTTCTTC. Translated, it gives CASSLFGLAGVSYNEQFF.

This rearrangement joins TRBV7-3 to TRBJ2-3; 9 positions agree with TRBD1. V gave up 5 bases and J gave up 3 bases; unmatched junction bases: 9. The CDR3 loop spans 16 amino acids. CDR1 and CDR2 (germline): SGHTA, FQGTGA. In nucleotides, the CDR3 is TGTGCCAGCAGCCCAGACCGGGACAGGGTGACAGATACGCAGTATTTT. Its protein is CASSPDRDRVTDTQYF.

This clone appeared a single time. The chain uses TRBV19 and TRBJ2-7, with D maybe TRBD1 (6 bases). The CDR3 contains 14 residues. CDR1 and CDR2 (germline): LNHDA, SQIVND (reference sequence). With 5 bases removed from V and 2 bases from J, the gap between germline ends came to 13 bases. The CDR3 sequence is CASSPRTAPYEQYF. For the CDR3, the DNA is TGTGCCAGTAGTCCTCGGACAGCCCCCTACGAGCAGTACTTC. Combining the CDR3 with reference TRBV19 and TRBJ2-7 gives the whole variable domain DGGITQSPKYLFRKEGQNVTLSCEQNLNHDAMYWYRQDPGQGLRLIYYSQIVNDFQKGDIAEGYSVSREKKESFPLTVTSAQKNPTAFYLCASSPRTAPYEQYFGPGTRLTVT.

The chain joins TRBV4-1 to TRBJ1-2; TRBD1 is a possible D gene (5 bases). V lost 6 bases and J lost 5, with 16 bases in between. This CDR3 is 14 amino acids long. Germline-derived CDR1 and CDR2 are MGHRA and YSYEKL. DNA of the CDR3: TGCGCCAGCAGGCCCCCGGGGGATAAGTATGGCTACACCTTC. It is translated as CASRPPGDKYGYTF.

In this sample, this clone turned up once. V and J are TRBV5-6 and TRBJ1-6; tentatively, D is TRBD1 (6 bases). The V and J ends lost 4 bases and 4 bases respectively, with 12 bases between them. Germline CDR1 is SGHDT and CDR2 is YYEEEE. This CDR3 is 15 amino acids long. The CDR3 DNA is TGTGCCAGCAGCCCCACGACAGGATATAATTCACCCCTCCACTTT. Its translation: CASSPTTGYNSPLHF.

DNA of the CDR3: TGTGCCAGCACCCTGGGGAGAGGACTCGGAAACACCATATATTTT. It is translated as CASTLGRGLGNTIYF. The J gene is TRBJ1-3, the V gene TRBV6-6; D not certain. CDR1 and CDR2 (germline): MNHNY, SVGAGI (reference sequence). This CDR3 is 15 amino acids long. V was trimmed by 7 bases and J by 4 bases, leaving 17 bases between them.